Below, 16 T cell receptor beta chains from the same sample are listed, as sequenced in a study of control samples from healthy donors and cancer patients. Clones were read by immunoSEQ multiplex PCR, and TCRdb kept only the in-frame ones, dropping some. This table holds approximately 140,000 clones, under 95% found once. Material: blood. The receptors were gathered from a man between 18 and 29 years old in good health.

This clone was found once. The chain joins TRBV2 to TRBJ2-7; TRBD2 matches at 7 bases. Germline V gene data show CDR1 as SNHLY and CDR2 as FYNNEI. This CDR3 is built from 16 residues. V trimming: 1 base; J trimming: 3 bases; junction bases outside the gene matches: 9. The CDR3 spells CASSEGELATYYEQYF. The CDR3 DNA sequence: TGTGCCAGCAGTGAAGGAGAACTAGCGACTTACTACGAGCAGTACTTC.

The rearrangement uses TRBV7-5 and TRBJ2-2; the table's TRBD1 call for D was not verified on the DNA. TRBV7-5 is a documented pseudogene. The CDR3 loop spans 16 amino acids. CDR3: CVRSPPGTDNTGELFF. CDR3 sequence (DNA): TGTGTCAGAAGCCCACCAGGGACAGATAACACCGGGGAGCTGTTTTTT.

The CDR3 loop is CASSRSVMNTEAFF. DNA of the CDR3: TGTGCCAGCAGCCGATCAGTTATGAACACTGAAGCTTTCTTT. The genes are TRBV6-5 and TRBJ1-1, with unresolved D. The V end was cut by 6 bases, the J end by 0 bases, with 11 bases between. Germline V gene data show CDR1 as MNHEY and CDR2 as SVGAGI. This CDR3 is 14 amino acids long.

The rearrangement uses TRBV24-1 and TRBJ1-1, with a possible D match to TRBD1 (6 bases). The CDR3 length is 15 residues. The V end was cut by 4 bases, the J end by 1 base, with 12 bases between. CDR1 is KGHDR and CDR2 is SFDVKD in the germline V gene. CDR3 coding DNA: TGTGCCACCAGTGACCCGGGACACGAGAACACTGAAGCTTTCTTT. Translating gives CATSDPGHENTEAFF.

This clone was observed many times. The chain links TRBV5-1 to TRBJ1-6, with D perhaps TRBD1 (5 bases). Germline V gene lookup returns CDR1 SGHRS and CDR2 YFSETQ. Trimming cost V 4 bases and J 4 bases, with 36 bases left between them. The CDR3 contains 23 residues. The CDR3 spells CASSPRPSESPGGYAGYNSPLHF. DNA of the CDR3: TGCGCCAGCAGCCCCCGGCCTTCCGAAAGCCCAGGAGGGTATGCAGGGTATAATTCACCCCTCCACTTT. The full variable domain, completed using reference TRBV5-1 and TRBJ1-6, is KAGVTQTPRYLIKTRGQQVTLSCSPISGHRSVSWYQQTPGQGLQFLFEYFSETQRNKGNFPGRFSGRQFSNSRSEMNVSTLELGDSALYLCASSPRPSESPGGYAGYNSPLHFGNGTRLTVT.

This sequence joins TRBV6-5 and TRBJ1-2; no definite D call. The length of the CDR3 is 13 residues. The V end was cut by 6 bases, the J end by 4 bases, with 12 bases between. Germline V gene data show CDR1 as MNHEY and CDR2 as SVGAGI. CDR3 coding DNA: TGTGCCAGCAGAAGAGGGATGGCCTATGGCTACACCTTC. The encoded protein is CASRRGMAYGYTF.

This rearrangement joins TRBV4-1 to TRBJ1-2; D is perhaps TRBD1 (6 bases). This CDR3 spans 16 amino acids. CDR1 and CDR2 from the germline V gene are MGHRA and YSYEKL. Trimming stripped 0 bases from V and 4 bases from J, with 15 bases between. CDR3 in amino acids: CASSQDWPGDRYGYTF. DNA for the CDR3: TGCGCCAGCAGCCAAGATTGGCCAGGGGATCGCTATGGCTACACCTTC.

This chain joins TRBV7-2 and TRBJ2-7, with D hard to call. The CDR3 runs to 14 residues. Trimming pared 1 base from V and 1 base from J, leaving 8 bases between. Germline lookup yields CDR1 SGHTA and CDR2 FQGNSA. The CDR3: CASSLGVGSYEQYF. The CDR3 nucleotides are TGTGCCAGCAGCTTAGGGGTCGGTTCCTACGAGCAGTACTTC.

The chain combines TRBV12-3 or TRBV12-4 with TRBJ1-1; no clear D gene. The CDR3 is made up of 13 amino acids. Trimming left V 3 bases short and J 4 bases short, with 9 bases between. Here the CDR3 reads CASSFGPSTEAFF. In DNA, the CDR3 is TGTGCCAGCAGTTTCGGTCCTAGCACTGAAGCTTTCTTT.

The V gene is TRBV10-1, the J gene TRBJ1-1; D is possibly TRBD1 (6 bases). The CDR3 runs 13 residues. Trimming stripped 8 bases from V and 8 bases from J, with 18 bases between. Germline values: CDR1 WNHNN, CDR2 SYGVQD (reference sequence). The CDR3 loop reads CASPARGQGEAFF. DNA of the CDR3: TGCGCCAGCCCAGCCAGGGGCCAAGGGGAAGCTTTCTTT.

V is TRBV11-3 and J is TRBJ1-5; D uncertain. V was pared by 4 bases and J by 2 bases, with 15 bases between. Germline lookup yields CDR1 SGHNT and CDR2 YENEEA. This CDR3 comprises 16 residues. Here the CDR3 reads CASSSAYRTGNQPQHF. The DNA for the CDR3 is TGTGCCAGCAGCTCGGCATATCGGACGGGCAATCAGCCCCAGCATTTT.

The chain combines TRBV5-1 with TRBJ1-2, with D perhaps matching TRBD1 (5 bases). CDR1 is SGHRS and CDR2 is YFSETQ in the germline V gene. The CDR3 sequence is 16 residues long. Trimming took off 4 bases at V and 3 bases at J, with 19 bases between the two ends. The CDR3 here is CASSLEGDGLDYGYTF. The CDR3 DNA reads TGCGCCAGCAGCCTGGAAGGGGACGGCTTAGACTATGGCTACACCTTC.

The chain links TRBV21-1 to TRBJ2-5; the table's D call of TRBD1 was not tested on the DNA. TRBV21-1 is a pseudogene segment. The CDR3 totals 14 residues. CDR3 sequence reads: CASSVRGVGWAQYF. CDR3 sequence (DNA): TGTGCCAGCAGCGTCAGGGGGGTCGGCTGGGCCCAGTACTTC.

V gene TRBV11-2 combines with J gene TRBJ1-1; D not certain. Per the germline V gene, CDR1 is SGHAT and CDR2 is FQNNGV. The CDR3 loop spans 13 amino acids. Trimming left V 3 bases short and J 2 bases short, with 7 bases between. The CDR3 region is CASSFHVNTEAFF. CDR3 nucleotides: TGTGCCAGCAGCTTTCACGTTAACACTGAAGCTTTCTTT. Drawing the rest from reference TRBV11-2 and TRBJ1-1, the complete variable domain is EAGVAQSPRYKIIEKRQSVAFWCNPISGHATLYWYQQILGQGPKLLIQFQNNGVVDDSQLPKDRFSAERLKGVDSTLKIQPAKLEDSAVYLCASSFHVNTEAFFGQGTRLTVV.

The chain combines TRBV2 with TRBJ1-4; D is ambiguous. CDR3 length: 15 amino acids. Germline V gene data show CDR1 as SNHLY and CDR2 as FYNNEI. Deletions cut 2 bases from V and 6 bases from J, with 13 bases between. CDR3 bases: TGTGCCAGCAGTGAACCGGGTCCCTCAGATGAAAAACTGTTTTTT. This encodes CASSEPGPSDEKLFF.

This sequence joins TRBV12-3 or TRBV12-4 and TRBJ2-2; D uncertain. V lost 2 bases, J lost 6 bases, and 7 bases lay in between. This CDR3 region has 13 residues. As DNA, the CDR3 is TGTGCCAGCAGTTTAAGACGGGCCGGGGAGCTGTTTTTT. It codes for CASSLRRAGELFF.